Listed here are 18 T cell receptor beta chains from one sample, sequenced in a study of control samples from healthy donors and cancer patients. Measured with immunoSEQ multiplex PCR; TCRdb has only the in-frame clones, and not every one. The sample holds around 89,000 clones; around 80% are singletons and the top ten take approximately 9.8%. Sample: blood. The receptor set was obtained from a woman aged 55-70 years in good health.

The chain carries TRBV6-6 and TRBJ1-5, with D perhaps matching TRBD1 (5 bases). The CDR3 has 16 amino acids. Germline V gives CDR1 MNHNY, CDR2 SVGAGI (reference sequence). Trimming cost V 8 bases and J 3 bases, with 20 bases left between them. CDR3 bases: TGTGCCAGCCGCACCCAGGGAGGGTCTAACAATCAGCCCCAGCATTTT. Translating gives CASRTQGGSNNQPQHF.

The rearrangement links TRBV10-1 to TRBJ1-5; D unclear. This CDR3 is built from 17 residues. V shed 0 bases and J shed 0 bases, with 12 bases lying between them. CDR1 is WNHNN, CDR2 SYGVQD, per germline (reference sequence). The CDR3 protein is CASSESSNSRSNQPQHF. In nucleotides, the CDR3 is TGCGCCAGCAGTGAGTCCTCGAATTCCCGTAGCAATCAGCCCCAGCATTTT.

The rearrangement joins TRBV7-6 to TRBJ1-6, with 9 bases that match TRBD1. Germline assignment: CDR1 SGHVS and CDR2 FNYEAQ. With 5 bases clipped from V and 6 bases from J, the junction kept 11 bases outside the gene matches. The CDR3 is 17 amino acids. CDR3 amino acids: CASSHTQDRGLNSPLHF. CDR3 bases: TGTGCCAGCAGCCATACACAGGACAGGGGCCTTAATTCACCCCTCCACTTT.

The CDR3 is CASTASRGTEAFF. CDR3 DNA: TGTGCCAGTACCGCGTCCCGGGGTACTGAAGCTTTCTTT. The chain has TRBV19 and TRBJ1-1; D is undetermined. Germline lookup yields CDR1 LNHDA and CDR2 SQIVND (reference sequence). V was pared by 7 bases and J by 5 bases, with 14 bases between. The CDR3 sequence is 13 residues long.

In its sample, this clone was seen a few times. The V gene is TRBV5-6, the J gene TRBJ2-3; 9 bases align to TRBD2. Germline values: CDR1 SGHDT, CDR2 YYEEEE. Losses at the gene ends were 5 bases for V and 0 bases for J; bases not matched to a gene: 13. The CDR3 contains 18 residues. CDR3 region: CASRRGGGTPLSTDTQYF. Here the CDR3 DNA reads TGTGCCAGCAGGCGGGGGGGAGGGACCCCCCTAAGCACAGATACGCAGTATTTT.

V usage is TRBV13 and J usage is TRBJ1-4, with TRBD1 matching over 9 bases. V shed 5 bases and J 3 bases; nucleotides not matched to a gene: 7. This CDR3 comprises 16 residues. Germline V gene sequence: CDR1 PRHDT, CDR2 FYEKMQ (reference sequence). The CDR3 nucleotides read TGTGCCAGCAGCCTTAACAGGGGGCAGGCTAATGAAAAACTGTTTTTT. Translated: CASSLNRGQANEKLFF.

The V and J genes are TRBV18 and TRBJ1-3, with a tentative D call TRBD1 (6 bases). Germline lookup yields CDR1 KGHSH and CDR2 LQKENI. V was trimmed by 5 bases and J by 0 bases, leaving 14 bases between them. The CDR3 spans 16 residues. CDR3: CASSSGTPSSGNTIYF. The CDR3 DNA reads as TGTGCCAGCTCATCCGGGACACCCAGCTCTGGAAACACCATATATTTT.

This clone has a handful of counts. Compared with germline, one end of the junction differs, possibly owing to a read error. Other nucleotide sequences from this sample produce the same CDR3. J is TRBJ1-5 and V is TRBV4-1; no definite D call. Germline V lookup: CDR1 MGHRA, CDR2 YSYEKL. The CDR3 runs 13 residues. CDR3 in amino acids: CASSQDSNQPQHF. Written as DNA, the CDR3 is TGCGCCAGCAGCCAAGATAGCAACCAGCCCCAGCATTTT.

V gene TRBV4-1 combines with J gene TRBJ2-1; 8 nucleotides align to TRBD2. CDR1 MGHRA and CDR2 YSYEKL come from the germline V gene. V lost 1 base, J lost 2 bases, and 16 bases stayed unmatched. The CDR3 is 20 amino acids. CDR3 nucleotides: TGCGCCAGCAGCCAAGGTAGATCGGCTAGCGGGCGCCGTCCCTACAATGAGCAGTTCTTC. This translates into CASSQGRSASGRRPYNEQFF.

The DNA of the CDR3 is TGTGCCAGCAGCATCTCGGGACTCCAAGAGACCCAGTACTTC. Protein product: CASSISGLQETQYF. The chain employs TRBV7-9 and TRBJ2-5; D might be TRBD2 (6 bases). The CDR3 consists of 14 residues. The V and J ends lost 5 bases and 1 base respectively, with 11 bases between them. Germline V CDR1 and CDR2: SEHNR, FQNEAQ (reference sequence).

This chain connects TRBV2 to TRBJ1-3, with 8 bases matching TRBD1. V lost 7 bases, J lost 2 bases, and 4 bases stayed unmatched. CDR1 is SNHLY, CDR2 FYNNEI, per germline. The CDR3 sequence is 14 residues long. The CDR3 nucleotides are TGTGCCAGCATTTTACAGGGGGCTGGAAACACCATATATTTT. It yields the protein CASILQGAGNTIYF.

The gene calls are TRBV7-9 and TRBJ2-2; tentative D call: TRBD2 (5 bases). In germline, CDR1 is SEHNR, CDR2 FQNEAQ (reference sequence). The germline V and J ends were trimmed by 5 bases and 1 base, with 8 bases remaining between them. This CDR3 has 14 residues. CDR3 in amino acids: CASSPSLNTGELFF. CDR3 in DNA: TGTGCCAGCAGCCCTAGCCTGAACACCGGGGAGCTGTTTTTT. The variable domain in full, with the rest retrieved from reference TRBV7-9 and TRBJ2-2, is DTGVSQNPRHKITKRGQNVTFRCDPISEHNRLYWYRQTLGQGPEFLTYFQNEAQLEKSRLLSDRFSAERPKGSFSTLEIQRTEQGDSAMYLCASSPSLNTGELFFGEGSRLTVL.

This clone was detected only a few times. The gene calls are TRBV4-3 and TRBJ2-2, with D possibly TRBD2 on 6 matching bases. V was shortened by 0 bases and J by 6 bases, with 14 bases between the two germline ends. This CDR3 comprises 16 residues. Germline values: CDR1 LGHNA, CDR2 YSLEER. This chain's CDR3 is CASSQEGGLAAGELFF. The DNA for the CDR3 is TGCGCCAGCAGCCAAGAGGGGGGACTGGCGGCCGGGGAGCTGTTTTTT.

The V gene is TRBV10-2, the J gene TRBJ1-2; D gene uncertain. The CDR3 length is 13 residues. V gave up 3 bases and J gave up 9 bases, with 14 bases separating them. The germline CDR1 and CDR2 sequences are WSHSY and SAAADI. The CDR3 sequence: CASSDLRGSRYTF. The CDR3 DNA reads as TGCGCCAGCAGTGACTTACGAGGGAGTCGCTACACCTTC.

This clone appeared once. CDR3 nucleotide sequence: TGTGCCAGCAGCTTTGGGGGGGCAGGTGATGAAAAACTGTTTTTT. Its translation is CASSFGGAGDEKLFF. This chain connects TRBV5-4 to TRBJ1-4, with a weak D call TRBD1 (6 bases). In germline, CDR1 is SGHNT, CDR2 YYREEE (reference sequence). The CDR3 covers 15 residues. Trimming removed 2 bases from V and 6 bases from J, with 14 bases in between.

This clone has a count of ten or more. J is TRBJ1-3 and V is TRBV27; D gene uncertain. V gave up 0 bases and J gave up 0 bases, with 6 bases separating them. There are 15 residues in the CDR3. The germline V gene encodes CDR1 MNHEY and CDR2 SMNVEV (reference sequence). The CDR3 nucleotides are TGTGCCAGCAGTTTATCAGGAGTCTCTGGAAACACCATATATTTT. This sequence encodes CASSLSGVSGNTIYF.

The chain combines TRBV2 with TRBJ1-6; TRBD1 matches 7 bases. The CDR3 spans 16 residues. CDR1 is SNHLY, CDR2 FYNNEI, per germline. The J segment lost 6 bases and the V segment lost 1 base, leaving 6 bases of the junction unmatched. In DNA, the CDR3 is TGTGCCAGCAGTGAAGACAGGGGAGTTGGTAATTCACCCCTCCACTTT. Its translation is CASSEDRGVGNSPLHF. The complete variable domain, with remaining parts taken from reference TRBV2 and TRBJ1-6, reads EPEVTQTPSHQVTQMGQEVILRCVPISNHLYFYWYRQILGQKVEFLVSFYNNEISEKSEIFDDQFSVERPDGSNFTLKIRSTKLEDSAMYFCASSEDRGVGNSPLHFGNGTRLTVT.

The rearrangement links TRBV11-2 to TRBJ2-5, with D maybe TRBD2 (6 bases). CDR1 is SGHAT and CDR2 is FQNNGV in the germline V gene. This CDR3 has 18 residues. Trimming stripped 5 bases from V and 3 bases from J, with 25 bases between. In DNA form, the CDR3 reads TGTGCCAGCAGCCCCCGGAGGGCCTACAGCTCGACTAAAGAGACCCAGTACTTC. Protein sequence: CASSPRRAYSSTKETQYF.